The 10 T cell receptor beta chains presented below share a single source sample, sequenced in a study of control samples from healthy donors and cancer patients. Sequencing used immunoSEQ multiplex PCR; TCRdb keeps in-frame clones, though not all of them. Of some 77,000 clones in the sample, roughly nine tenths were seen once. Sample: blood. The receptors shown here come from a woman aged 55-69 years in good health.

This chain joins TRBV30 and TRBJ1-3; weak D call: TRBD1 (6 bases). This CDR3 is 14 amino acids long. The ends were cut back, 0 bases at V and 7 bases at J, with 13 bases in the middle. The germline CDR1 and CDR2 sequences are GTSNPN and SVGIG (reference sequence). CDR3 DNA sequence: TGTGCCTGGAGTGTACGCGCAGGGGTCAACACCATATATTTT. Translating it yields CAWSVRAGVNTIYF.

The V and J genes are TRBV6-2 or TRBV6-3 and TRBJ2-7, with D tentatively TRBD2 (6 bases). CDR1 and CDR2 (germline): MNHEY, SVGEGT. The CDR3 consists of 15 residues. With 2 bases removed from V and 3 bases from J, the gap between germline ends came to 14 bases. The CDR3 protein is CASSYSREFVYEQYF. The CDR3 bases are TGTGCCAGCAGTTACAGTCGGGAGTTCGTCTACGAGCAGTACTTC.

The J gene is TRBJ1-2, the V gene TRBV5-8, with 10 bases fitting TRBD1. The CDR3 totals 15 residues. Germline CDR1 is SGHTS and CDR2 is YDEGEE. The V segment lost 0 bases and the J segment 5 bases; nucleotides outside the gene matches: 4. CDR3 sequence: CASSLGQGARYGYTF. CDR3 sequence (DNA): TGTGCCAGCAGCTTGGGACAGGGGGCTCGGTATGGCTACACCTTC.

The chain employs TRBV5-1 and TRBJ1-3; D is possibly TRBD1 (6 bases). The CDR3 extends over 16 amino acids. Per germline, CDR1 SGHRS and CDR2 YFSETQ. Trimming removed 1 base at V and 3 bases at J, with 14 bases between. The CDR3: CASSLSPQGNGNTIYF. CDR3 DNA sequence: TGCGCCAGCAGCTTGTCGCCCCAGGGGAATGGAAACACCATATATTTT.

This chain uses TRBV4-2 with TRBJ2-7; the match to TRBD2 covers 11 bases. V was pared by 6 bases and J by 4 bases, with 8 bases of the junction left unmatched. The CDR3 consists of 15 residues. CDR1 and CDR2 from the germline V gene are LGHNA and YNFKEQ. CDR3 DNA sequence: TGTGCCAGCAGGGTTAGCGGGGGGGCGTGGTACGAGCAGTACTTC. Its translation is CASRVSGGAWYEQYF.

This clone was recorded only once. In nucleotides, the CDR3 is TGTGCCAGCAGCAAAGGGGGACAGTCCAAGGTAGGGGTCAATCAGCCCCAGCATTTT. Translating it yields CASSKGGQSKVGVNQPQHF. This sequence joins TRBV21-1 and TRBJ1-5; TRBD1 is taken as the D call from the table, unchecked against the DNA. TRBV21-1 is a known pseudogene. CDR3 length equals 19 residues.

This clone was found once. J is TRBJ2-2 and V is TRBV11-3, with D maybe TRBD2 (6 bases). The V gene lost 6 bases and the J gene lost 9 bases, with 20 bases spanning the gap. This CDR3 is 15 amino acids long. The germline V gene encodes CDR1 SGHNT and CDR2 YENEEA. CDR3 protein: CASRPWDSPTWELFF. CDR3 DNA: TGTGCCAGCAGACCCTGGGACTCCCCTACTTGGGAGCTGTTTTTT.

CDR3 sequence (DNA): TGTGCCAGCTCACCACTTGCTCCGTCGGGCTCTGGAAACACCATATATTTT. Protein sequence: CASSPLAPSGSGNTIYF. The genes are TRBV18 and TRBJ1-3, with D unclear. The V gene lost 1 base and the J gene lost 0 bases, with 13 bases spanning the gap. This CDR3 contains 17 residues. From germline, CDR1 is KGHSH and CDR2 LQKENI.

V and J are TRBV19 and TRBJ2-3; D gene unclear. Germline CDR1 is LNHDA and CDR2 is SQIVND (reference sequence). Deletions cut 8 bases from V and 0 bases from J, with 15 bases between. The CDR3 runs 15 residues. CDR3: CASSIASASTDTQYF. The CDR3 DNA reads TGTGCCAGTTCTATAGCCTCCGCTAGCACAGATACGCAGTATTTT. Based on the CDR3 plus reference TRBV19 and TRBJ2-3, the full variable domain is DGGITQSPKYLFRKEGQNVTLSCEQNLNHDAMYWYRQDPGQGLRLIYYSQIVNDFQKGDIAEGYSVSREKKESFPLTVTSAQKNPTAFYLCASSIASASTDTQYFGPGTRLTVL.

This clone was observed a single time. The chain uses TRBV25-1 and TRBJ2-1, with no clear D. Trimming took off 3 bases at V and 15 bases at J, with 15 bases between the two ends. There are 12 residues in the CDR3. Germline V gene data show CDR1 as MGHDK and CDR2 as SYGVNS. Here the CDR3 DNA reads TGTGCCAGCAGTGATGTGGAATTGGCTTCGTTCTTC. Protein product: CASSDVELASFF.